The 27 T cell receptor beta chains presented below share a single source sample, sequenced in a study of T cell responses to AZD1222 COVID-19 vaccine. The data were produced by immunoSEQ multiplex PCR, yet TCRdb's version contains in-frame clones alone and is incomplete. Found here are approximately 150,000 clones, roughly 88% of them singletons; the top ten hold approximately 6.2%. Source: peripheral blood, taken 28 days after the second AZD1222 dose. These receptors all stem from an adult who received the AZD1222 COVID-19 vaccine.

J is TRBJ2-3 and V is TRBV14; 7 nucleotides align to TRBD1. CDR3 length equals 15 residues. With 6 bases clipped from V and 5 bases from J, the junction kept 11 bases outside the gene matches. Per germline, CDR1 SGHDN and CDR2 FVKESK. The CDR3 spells CASRDGTAQVDTQYF. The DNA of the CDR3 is TGTGCCAGCAGGGACGGGACAGCGCAGGTAGATACGCAGTATTTT.

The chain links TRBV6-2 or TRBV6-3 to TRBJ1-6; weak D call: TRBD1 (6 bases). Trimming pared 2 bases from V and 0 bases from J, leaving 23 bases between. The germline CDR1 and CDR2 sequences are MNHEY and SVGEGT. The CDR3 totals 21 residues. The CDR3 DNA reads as TGTGCCAGCAGTTACGGAGGACCAGGGACACCCACATCCTCCTATAATTCACCCCTCCACTTT. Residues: CASSYGGPGTPTSSYNSPLHF.

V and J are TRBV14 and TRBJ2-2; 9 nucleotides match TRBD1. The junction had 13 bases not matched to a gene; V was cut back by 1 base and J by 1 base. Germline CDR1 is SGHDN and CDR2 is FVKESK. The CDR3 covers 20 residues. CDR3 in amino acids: CASSQGGTGKSPENTGELFF. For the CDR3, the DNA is TGTGCCAGCAGCCAAGGAGGGACAGGGAAGTCTCCCGAGAACACCGGGGAGCTGTTTTTT. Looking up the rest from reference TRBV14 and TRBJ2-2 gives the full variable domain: EAGVTQFPSHSVIEKGQTVTLRCDPISGHDNLYWYRRVMGKEIKFLLHFVKESKQDESGMPNNRFLAERTGGTYSTLKVQPAELEDSGVYFCASSQGGTGKSPENTGELFFGEGSRLTVL.

CDR3 amino acids: CASSYWGDLTDTQYF. CDR3 coding DNA: TGTGCCAGCAGTTACTGGGGGGATCTCACAGATACGCAGTATTTT. The rearrangement uses TRBV6-5 and TRBJ2-3, with a weak D call TRBD2 (6 bases). CDR3 length equals 15 residues. V was shortened by 1 base and J by 2 bases, with 10 bases between the two germline ends. Per germline, CDR1 MNHEY and CDR2 SVGAGI.

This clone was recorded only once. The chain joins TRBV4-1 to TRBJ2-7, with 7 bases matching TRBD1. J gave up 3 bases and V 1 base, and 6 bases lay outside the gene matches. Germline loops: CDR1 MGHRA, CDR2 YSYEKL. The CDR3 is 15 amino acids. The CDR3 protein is CASSQGTGSFYEQYF. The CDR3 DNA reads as TGCGCCAGCAGCCAAGGGACAGGATCTTTCTACGAGCAGTACTTC.

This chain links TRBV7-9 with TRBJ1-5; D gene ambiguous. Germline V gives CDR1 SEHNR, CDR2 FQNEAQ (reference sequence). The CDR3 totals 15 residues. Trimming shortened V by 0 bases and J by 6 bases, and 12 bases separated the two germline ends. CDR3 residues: CASSLASGGGQPQHF. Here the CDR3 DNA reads TGTGCCAGCAGCTTAGCGTCGGGAGGTGGTCAGCCCCAGCATTTT.

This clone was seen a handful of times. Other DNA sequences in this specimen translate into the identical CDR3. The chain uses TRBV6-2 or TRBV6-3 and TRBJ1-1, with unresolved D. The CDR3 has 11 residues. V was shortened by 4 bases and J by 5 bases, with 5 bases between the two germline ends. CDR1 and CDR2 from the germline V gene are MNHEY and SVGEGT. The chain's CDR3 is CASSLGTEAFF. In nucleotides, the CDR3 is TGTGCCAGCAGTTTGGGAACTGAAGCTTTCTTT.

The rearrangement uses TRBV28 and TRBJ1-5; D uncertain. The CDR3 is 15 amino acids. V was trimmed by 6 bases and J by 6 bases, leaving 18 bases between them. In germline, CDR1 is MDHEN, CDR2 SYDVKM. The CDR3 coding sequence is TGTGCCAGCAGGTCTCAGAGTTTTGGAGGTCAGCCCCAGCATTTT. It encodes CASRSQSFGGQPQHF.

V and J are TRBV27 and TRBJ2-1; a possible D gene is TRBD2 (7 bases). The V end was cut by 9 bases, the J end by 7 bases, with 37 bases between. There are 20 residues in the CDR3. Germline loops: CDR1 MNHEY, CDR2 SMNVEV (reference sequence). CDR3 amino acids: CARTKAGTSPGLRPPNEQFF. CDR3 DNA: TGTGCCAGAACAAAAGCAGGGACATCGCCGGGACTACGCCCTCCGAATGAGCAGTTCTTC.

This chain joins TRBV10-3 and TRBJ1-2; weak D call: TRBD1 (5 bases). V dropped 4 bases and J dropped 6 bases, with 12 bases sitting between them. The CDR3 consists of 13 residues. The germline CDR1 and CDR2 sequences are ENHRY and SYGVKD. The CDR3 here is CAISADRRNGYTF. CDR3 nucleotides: TGTGCCATCAGTGCCGACAGAAGAAATGGCTACACCTTC.

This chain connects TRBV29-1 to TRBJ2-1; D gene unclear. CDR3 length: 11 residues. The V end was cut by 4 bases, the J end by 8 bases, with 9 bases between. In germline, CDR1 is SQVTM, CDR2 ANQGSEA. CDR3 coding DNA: TGCAGCGTTGCGGTTCTCCATGAGCAGTTCTTC. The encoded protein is CSVAVLHEQFF.

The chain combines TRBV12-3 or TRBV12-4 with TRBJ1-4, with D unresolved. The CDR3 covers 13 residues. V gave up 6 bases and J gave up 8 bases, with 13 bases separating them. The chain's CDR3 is CASSPELREKLFF. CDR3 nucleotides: TGTGCCAGCAGCCCGGAGCTCAGGGAAAAACTGTTTTTT.

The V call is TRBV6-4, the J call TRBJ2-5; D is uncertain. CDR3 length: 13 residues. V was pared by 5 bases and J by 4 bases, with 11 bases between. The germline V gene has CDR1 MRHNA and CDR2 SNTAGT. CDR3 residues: CASSPRARETQYF. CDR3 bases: TGTGCCAGCAGTCCTCGGGCCCGAGAGACCCAGTACTTC.

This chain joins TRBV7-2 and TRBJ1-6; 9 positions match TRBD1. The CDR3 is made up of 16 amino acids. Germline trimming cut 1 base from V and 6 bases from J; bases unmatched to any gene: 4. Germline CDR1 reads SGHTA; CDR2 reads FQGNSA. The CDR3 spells CASSLGRDRANSPLHF. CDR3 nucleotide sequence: TGTGCCAGCAGCTTAGGTCGGGACAGGGCTAATTCACCCCTCCACTTT.

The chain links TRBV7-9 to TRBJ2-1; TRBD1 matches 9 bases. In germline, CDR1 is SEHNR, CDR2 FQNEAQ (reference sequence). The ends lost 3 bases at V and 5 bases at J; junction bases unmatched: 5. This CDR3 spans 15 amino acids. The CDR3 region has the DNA TGTGCCAGCAGCTTCCGGGACAGGGAAAACAATGAGCAGTTCTTC. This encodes CASSFRDRENNEQFF. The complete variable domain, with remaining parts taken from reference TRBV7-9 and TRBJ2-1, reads DTGVSQNPRHKITKRGQNVTFRCDPISEHNRLYWYRQTLGQGPEFLTYFQNEAQLEKSRLLSDRFSAERPKGSFSTLEIQRTEQGDSAMYLCASSFRDRENNEQFFGPGTRLTVL.

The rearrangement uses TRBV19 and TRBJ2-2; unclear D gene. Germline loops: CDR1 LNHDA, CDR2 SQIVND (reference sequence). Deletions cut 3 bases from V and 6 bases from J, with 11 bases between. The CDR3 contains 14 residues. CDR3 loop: CASSIVGSAGELFF. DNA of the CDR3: TGTGCCAGTAGTATTGTAGGGTCCGCCGGGGAGCTGTTTTTT.

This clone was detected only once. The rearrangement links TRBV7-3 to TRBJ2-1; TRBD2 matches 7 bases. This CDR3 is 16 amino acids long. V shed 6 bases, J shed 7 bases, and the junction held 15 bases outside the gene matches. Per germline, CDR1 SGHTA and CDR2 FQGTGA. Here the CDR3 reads CASSPRGGVSFNEQFF. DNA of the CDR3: TGTGCCAGCAGTCCCCGGGGAGGGGTGAGTTTTAATGAGCAGTTCTTC.

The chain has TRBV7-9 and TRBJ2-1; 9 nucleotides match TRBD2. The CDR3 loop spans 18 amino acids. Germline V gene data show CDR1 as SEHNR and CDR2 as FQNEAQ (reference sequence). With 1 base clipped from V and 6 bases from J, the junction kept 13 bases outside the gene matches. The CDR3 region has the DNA TGTGCCAGCAGCTTAGAATATACTGGCGGGAGGGCCCTCAATGAGCAGTTCTTC. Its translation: CASSLEYTGGRALNEQFF.

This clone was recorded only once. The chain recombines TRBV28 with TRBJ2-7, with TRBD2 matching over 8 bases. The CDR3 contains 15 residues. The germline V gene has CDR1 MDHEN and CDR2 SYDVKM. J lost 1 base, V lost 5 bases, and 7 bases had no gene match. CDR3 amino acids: CASSAPRGGSYEQYF. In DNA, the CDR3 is TGTGCCAGCAGTGCCCCCCGGGGGGGGTCCTACGAGCAGTACTTC.

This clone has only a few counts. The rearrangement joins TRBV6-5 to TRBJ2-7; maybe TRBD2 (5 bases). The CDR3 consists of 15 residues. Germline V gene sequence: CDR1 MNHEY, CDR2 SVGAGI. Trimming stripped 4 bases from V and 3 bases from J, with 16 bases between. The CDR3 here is CASSFEGLALYEQYF. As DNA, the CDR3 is TGTGCCAGCAGTTTCGAGGGCCTAGCACTCTACGAGCAGTACTTC.

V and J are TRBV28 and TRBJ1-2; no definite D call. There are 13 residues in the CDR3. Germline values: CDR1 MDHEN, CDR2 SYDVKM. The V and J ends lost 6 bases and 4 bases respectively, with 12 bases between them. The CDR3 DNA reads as TGTGCCAGCAGGGACCAGAACAGCTATGGCTACACCTTC. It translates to CASRDQNSYGYTF.

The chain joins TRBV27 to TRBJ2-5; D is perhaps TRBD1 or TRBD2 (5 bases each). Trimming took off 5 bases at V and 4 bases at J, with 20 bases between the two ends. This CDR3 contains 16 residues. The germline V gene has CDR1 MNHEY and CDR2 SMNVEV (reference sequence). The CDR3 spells CASSPESSPRGETQYF. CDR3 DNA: TGTGCCAGCAGTCCCGAGTCCTCACCGAGGGGAGAGACCCAGTACTTC.

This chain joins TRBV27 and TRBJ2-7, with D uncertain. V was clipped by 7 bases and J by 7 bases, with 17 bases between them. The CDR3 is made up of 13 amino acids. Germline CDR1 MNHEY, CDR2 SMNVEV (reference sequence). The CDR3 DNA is TGTGCCAGCAAAGGTTCCCTCCTAAGGGAGCAGTACTTC. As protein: CASKGSLLREQYF.

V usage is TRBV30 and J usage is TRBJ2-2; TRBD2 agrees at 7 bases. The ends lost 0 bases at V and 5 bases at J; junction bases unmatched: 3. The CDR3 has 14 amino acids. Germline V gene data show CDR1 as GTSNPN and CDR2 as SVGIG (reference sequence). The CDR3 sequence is CAWSVRGGTGELFF. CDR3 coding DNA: TGTGCCTGGAGTGTGCGGGGAGGGACCGGGGAGCTGTTTTTT.

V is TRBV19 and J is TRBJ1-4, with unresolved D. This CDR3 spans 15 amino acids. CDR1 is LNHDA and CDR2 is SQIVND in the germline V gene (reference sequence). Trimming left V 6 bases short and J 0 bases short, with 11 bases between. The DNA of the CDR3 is TGTGCCAGTAGATTCCACAGTGCAACTAATGAAAAACTGTTTTTT. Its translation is CASRFHSATNEKLFF. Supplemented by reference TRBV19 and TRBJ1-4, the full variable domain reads DGGITQSPKYLFRKEGQNVTLSCEQNLNHDAMYWYRQDPGQGLRLIYYSQIVNDFQKGDIAEGYSVSREKKESFPLTVTSAQKNPTAFYLCASRFHSATNEKLFFGSGTQLSVL.

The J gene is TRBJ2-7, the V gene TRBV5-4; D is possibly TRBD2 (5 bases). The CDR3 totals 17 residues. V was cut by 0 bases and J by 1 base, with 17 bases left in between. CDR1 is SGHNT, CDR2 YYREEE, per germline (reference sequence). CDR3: CASSLESSGYYSYEQYF. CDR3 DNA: TGTGCCAGCAGCTTGGAATCGAGCGGTTACTATTCCTACGAGCAGTACTTC.

The CDR3 protein is CASSSDWGTDTQYF. The DNA of the CDR3 is TGTGCCAGCAGCTCGGACTGGGGCACAGATACGCAGTATTTT. V gene TRBV11-1 combines with J gene TRBJ2-3, with a tentative D call TRBD2 (5 bases). The CDR3 totals 14 residues. Trimming removed 4 bases from V and 1 base from J, with 9 bases in between. Looked up from germline, CDR1 is SGHAT and CDR2 is FQDESV (reference sequence).